The 27 T cell receptor beta chains below come from one sample, sequenced in a study of glioma-infiltrating T cells. Amplification of TCR alpha and beta CDR3 regions from RNA used iRepertoire nested multiplex PCR. TCRdb independently ran MiXCR on the multiplex PCR reads; one entry per CDR3 protein. The table has approximately 400,000 distinct CDR3 sequences, roughly two fifths seen once; the top ten hold 9.5% to 15%. Sequencing was carried out using glioma tissue, nonneoplastic brain tissue, or PBMCs (not recorded which). The receptor source for this set is a human donor with low-grade glioma or glioblastoma, undergoing nonglioma brain surgery, or in good health (not recorded which).

This clonotype has just a few counts. V and J are TRBV27 and TRBJ2-1, with D maybe TRBD2 (6 bases). The CDR3 length is 17 residues. From germline, CDR1 is MNHEY and CDR2 SMNVEV (reference sequence). Trimming cost V 5 bases and J 12 bases, with 29 bases left between them. As DNA, the CDR3 is TGTGCCAGCAGTCCCGCCCGGGTTAGCGGAATCACAGATACGCAGTTCTTC. It codes for CASSPARVSGITDTQFF.

This clonotype was found once. The DNA for the CDR3 is TGTGCCAGCAGCTCCCTCATCCCCCGTCAGCGCACCTACAATGTTCAGTTCTTC. Its translation is CASSSLIPRQRTYNVQFF. J is TRBJ2-1 and V is TRBV7-2, with D unresolved. This CDR3 is built from 18 residues. Germline V lookup: CDR1 SGHTA, CDR2 FQGNSA. Trimming cost V 4 bases and J 13 bases, with 32 bases left between them.

The chain combines TRBV5-4 with TRBJ2-7; 7 nucleotides agree with TRBD2. Germline V lookup: CDR1 SGHNT, CDR2 YYREEE (reference sequence). With V trimmed by 4 bases and J by 3 bases, 7 bases remained unmatched. The CDR3 sequence is 14 residues long. The CDR3 DNA reads TGTGCCAGCAGCCAGCGGGACTCTTACTACGAGCAGTACTTC. It translates to CASSQRDSYYEQYF.

The chain joins TRBV28 to TRBJ2-3; the match to TRBD2 covers 11 bases. The CDR3 extends over 15 amino acids. The germline V gene has CDR1 MDHEN and CDR2 SYDVKM. V trimming: 4 bases; J trimming: 3 bases; junction bases outside the gene matches: 3. CDR3 sequence: CASSSTSGSTDTQYF. DNA of the CDR3: TGTGCCAGCAGTTCAACTAGCGGGAGTACAGATACGCAGTATTTT.

This clonotype showed up just a few times. The V and J genes are TRBV12-3 or TRBV12-4 and TRBJ2-7; no clear D gene. The germline V and J ends were trimmed by 7 bases and 0 bases, with 10 bases remaining between them. This CDR3 is built from 13 residues. CDR3 loop: CASTPIGSYEQYF. In DNA, the CDR3 is TGTGCCAGCACCCCCATAGGCTCCTACGAGCAGTACTTC.

This clonotype was seen a handful of times. This chain connects TRBV19 to TRBJ2-1, with D tentatively TRBD1 or TRBD2 (6 bases each). Germline CDR1 LNHDA, CDR2 SQIVND (reference sequence). The CDR3 consists of 14 residues. V shed 1 base and J shed 8 bases, with 12 bases lying between them. This chain's CDR3 is CASSIGGAVHEQFF. The CDR3 region has the DNA TGTGCCAGTAGTATAGGGGGGGCCGTCCATGAGCAGTTCTTC.

Turning to this clonotype: A much larger clone is a single base away; this may be a read error. The chain joins TRBV15 to TRBJ2-3; D may correspond to TRBD1 or TRBD2 (5 bases each). This CDR3 spans 15 amino acids. CDR1 and CDR2 (germline): LNHNV, YYDKDF (reference sequence). Trimming shortened V by 2 bases and J by 3 bases, and 12 bases separated the two germline ends. CDR3 DNA: TGTGCCACCAGCAGACTGGGACGGGGTACAGATACGCAGTATTTT. It encodes CATSRLGRGTDTQYF.

On this clonotype: A much bigger clone sits one base away, suggesting this may be a read error. The CDR3 reads CASSPTTLVREQFF. CDR3 coding DNA: TGTGCCAGCAGTCCTACAACCCTCGTCCGCGAGCAGTTCTTC. This chain uses TRBV27 with TRBJ2-1; D remains unclear. V was pared by 5 bases and J by 10 bases, with 18 bases between. The CDR3 is 14 amino acids. Germline loops: CDR1 MNHEY, CDR2 SMNVEV (reference sequence).

This clonotype appeared a few times. This rearrangement joins TRBV7-9 to TRBJ1-1; D call uncertain. Trimming cost V 1 base and J 10 bases, with 13 bases left between them. The CDR3 totals 13 residues. Germline CDR1 reads SEHNR; CDR2 reads FQNEAQ (reference sequence). The CDR3 here is CASSLEGRVRAFF. The DNA of the CDR3 is TGTGCCAGCAGCTTAGAAGGTCGGGTACGAGCTTTCTTT.

This clonotype was found many times. The genes are TRBV6-1 and TRBJ1-2; 7 bases fit TRBD1. After removal of 5 bases from V and 2 bases from J, the junction contained 8 bases not matched to a gene. CDR1 and CDR2 (germline): MNHNS, SASEGT. The CDR3 is 15 residues long. The CDR3 loop reads CASSRHRGKNYGYTF. As DNA, the CDR3 is TGTGCCAGCAGTCGCCACAGGGGAAAAAACTATGGCTACACCTTC.

The rearrangement links TRBV5-5 to TRBJ2-3; D gene ambiguous. V was pared by 1 base and J by 0 bases, with 6 bases between. Germline values: CDR1 SGHKS, CDR2 YYEKEE (reference sequence). The CDR3 is 14 residues long. CDR3 residues: CASSLSASTDTQYF. CDR3 DNA: TGTGCCAGCAGCTTGTCAGCTAGCACAGATACGCAGTATTTT.

This clonotype was recorded at least ten times. The V call is TRBV15, the J call TRBJ2-3; D is perhaps TRBD1 or TRBD2 (6 bases each). Trimming cost V 0 bases and J 5 bases, with 9 bases left between them. Germline V gene sequence: CDR1 LNHNV, CDR2 YYDKDF (reference sequence). CDR3 length: 14 amino acids. In DNA, the CDR3 is TGTGCCACCAGCAGAGATGGGGGGCAAGATACGCAGTATTTT. Translated, it gives CATSRDGGQDTQYF.

This clonotype has ten or more counts. The chain employs TRBV28 and TRBJ1-5; 7 positions agree with TRBD1. This CDR3 has 13 residues. The germline V gene has CDR1 MDHEN and CDR2 SYDVKM. The V and J ends lost 7 bases and 7 bases, in that order; junction bases with no gene match: 7. The CDR3, as DNA: TGTGCCAGCACCCTCCTCAGGGGGCAGCCCCAGCATTTT. This sequence encodes CASTLLRGQPQHF. Combining the CDR3 with reference TRBV28 and TRBJ1-5 gives the whole variable domain DVKVTQSSRYLVKRTGEKVFLECVQDMDHENMFWYRQDPGLGLRLIYFSYDVKMKEKGDIPEGYSVSREKKERFSLILESASTNQTSMYLCASTLLRGQPQHFGDGTRLSIL.

Regarding this clonotype: A read error may be the cause here, since a much bigger clone is one base away. This chain links TRBV25-1 with TRBJ2-7; D not resolved. The CDR3 sequence is 15 residues long. The V gene's germline CDR1 is MGHDK and CDR2 SYGVNS. In nucleotides, the CDR3 is TGTGCCAGCAGTGAATTTGGCGGTAGCTCCTGCGAGCAGTACTTC. Its translation: CASSEFGGSSCEQYF.

This clonotype was seen ten or more times. The chain employs TRBV19 and TRBJ2-1; 9 bases agree with TRBD2. Germline values: CDR1 LNHDA, CDR2 SQIVND (reference sequence). The J segment lost 3 bases and the V segment lost 6 bases, leaving 6 bases of the junction unmatched. The CDR3 runs 15 residues. CDR3 in amino acids: CASSPSGEIYNEQFF. CDR3 nucleotides: TGTGCCAGTAGCCCTAGCGGGGAGATCTACAATGAGCAGTTCTTC.

The chain carries TRBV7-2 and TRBJ1-1, with no clear D. The CDR3 is 12 amino acids. Germline V lookup: CDR1 SGHTA, CDR2 FQGNSA. The V end was cut by 5 bases, the J end by 3 bases, with 7 bases between. The CDR3 is CASSPGYTEAFF. The CDR3 DNA sequence: TGTGCCAGCAGCCCAGGATACACTGAAGCTTTCTTT.

The chain links TRBV4-1 to TRBJ2-3; 9 nucleotides match TRBD2. The CDR3 covers 17 residues. Germline loops: CDR1 MGHRA, CDR2 YSYEKL. Unmatched junction bases numbered 10, after V lost 0 bases and J lost 6 bases. CDR3 DNA: TGCGCCAGCAGCCAAGAGGGACACGCGGGAGGGTTGGATACGCAGTATTTT. Its protein product is CASSQEGHAGGLDTQYF.

Concerning this clonotype: This clone may be a read error of a much larger clone one base away. Here the CDR3 reads CASSSALGRYNKQFF. The CDR3 DNA reads as TGTGCCAGCAGCTCTGCCCTGGGACGGTACAATAAGCAGTTCTTC. This sequence joins TRBV7-2 and TRBJ2-1; D may correspond to TRBD1 or TRBD2 (5 bases each). The CDR3 is made up of 15 amino acids. The germline CDR1 and CDR2 sequences are SGHTA and FQGNSA.

The gene calls are TRBV6-2 or TRBV6-3 and TRBJ1-1, with 7 bases aligning to TRBD1. This CDR3 contains 15 residues. Germline V gene data show CDR1 as MNHEY and CDR2 as SVGEGT. Unmatched junction bases numbered 14, after V lost 8 bases and J lost 5 bases. CDR3 amino acids: CASSPYRGGETEAFF. Here the CDR3 DNA reads TGTGCCAGCTCACCGTACAGGGGTGGTGAGACTGAAGCTTTCTTT.

This clonotype has just a few counts. This chain joins TRBV28 and TRBJ2-3, with D perhaps TRBD1 or TRBD2 (6 bases each). Trimming removed 6 bases at V and 5 bases at J, with 21 bases between. The germline V gene has CDR1 MDHEN and CDR2 SYDVKM. The CDR3 runs to 16 residues. In DNA form, the CDR3 reads TGTGCCAGCAGCCCCTCCCAGGGGACCGGGGGAGATACGCAGTATTTT. Translated: CASSPSQGTGGDTQYF.

This clonotype came up many times. This chain joins TRBV4-1 and TRBJ2-1; D possibly uses TRBD1 or TRBD2 (5 bases each). This CDR3 spans 16 amino acids. Looked up from germline, CDR1 is MGHRA and CDR2 is YSYEKL. Trimming shortened V by 3 bases and J by 6 bases, and 18 bases separated the two germline ends. CDR3 sequence: CASSQIRDPSGNEQFF. The CDR3 coding sequence is TGCGCCAGCAGCCAGATCCGGGACCCCTCAGGCAATGAGCAGTTCTTC.

The chain carries TRBV12-5 and TRBJ2-2; D not resolved. Trimming shortened V by 1 base and J by 2 bases, and 8 bases separated the two germline ends. The V gene's germline CDR1 is LGHNT and CDR2 FRNRAP. The CDR3 spans 15 residues. The CDR3 DNA sequence: TGTGCTAGTGGTTTGGGACAAGATAACACCGGGGAGCTGTTTTTT. Its translation: CASGLGQDNTGELFF. Together with reference TRBV12-5 and TRBJ2-2, the CDR3 gives the full variable domain: DARVTQTPRHKVTEMGQEVTMRCQPILGHNTVFWYRQTMMQGLELLAYFRNRAPLDDSGMPKDRFSAEMPDATLATLKIQPSEPRDSAVYFCASGLGQDNTGELFFGEGSRLTVL.

This sequence joins TRBV11-1 and TRBJ2-3; D may be TRBD1 (6 bases). The V gene's germline CDR1 is SGHAT and CDR2 FQDESV (reference sequence). CDR3 size: 17 residues. Trimming removed 5 bases at V and 4 bases at J, with 22 bases between. The CDR3 sequence: CASSNRDTSLQADTQYF. For the CDR3, the DNA is TGTGCCAGCAGCAACCGGGACACTTCGTTGCAGGCAGATACGCAGTATTTT.

This clonotype has a count of ten or more. The chain carries TRBV6-1 and TRBJ2-7; D gene unclear. CDR1 and CDR2 from the germline V gene are MNHNS and SASEGT. This CDR3 spans 12 amino acids. With 9 bases removed from V and 0 bases from J, the gap between germline ends came to 9 bases. The chain's CDR3 is CARRRSSYEQYF. CDR3 DNA: TGTGCCAGAAGACGGAGCTCCTACGAGCAGTACTTC.

As for this clonotype: This sequence may be a read error, since a much larger clone differs from it by one base. The chain is built from TRBV28 and TRBJ1-2; the D gene is possibly TRBD1 (5 bases). In germline, CDR1 is MDHEN, CDR2 SYDVKM. CDR3 length: 15 residues. Trimming took 8 bases from V and 4 from J, leaving 20 bases between them. The CDR3, as DNA: TGTGCCAGCCTATTAGGATCGGGGGACGGCTATGGCTACACCTTC. It is translated as CASLLGSGDGYGYTF.

This chain uses TRBV7-9 with TRBJ1-1, with 8 bases lining up with TRBD1. Germline V gene sequence: CDR1 SEHNR, CDR2 FQNEAQ (reference sequence). The trim removed 6 bases at V and 10 bases at J, leaving 16 bases unmatched. The CDR3 loop spans 15 amino acids. The CDR3 sequence is CASSVALQGASGAFF. In nucleotides, the CDR3 is TGTGCCAGCAGTGTCGCCCTGCAGGGGGCCTCTGGAGCTTTCTTT. Full variable domain (rest looked up from reference TRBV7-9 and TRBJ1-1): DTGVSQNPRHKITKRGQNVTFRCDPISEHNRLYWYRQTLGQGPEFLTYFQNEAQLEKSRLLSDRFSAERPKGSFSTLEIQRTEQGDSAMYLCASSVALQGASGAFFGQGTRLTVV.

This clonotype was detected a few times. The CDR3 DNA reads TGTGCCAGCAGCTTAAGGACTAGCAAAAAGTTCTTC. This encodes CASSLRTSKKFF. The rearrangement uses TRBV7-2 and TRBJ2-1; 8 nucleotides agree with TRBD2. V gave up 2 bases and J gave up 14 bases; unmatched junction bases: 5. This CDR3 has 12 amino acids. CDR1 is SGHTA and CDR2 is FQGNSA in the germline V gene.